The rows below give T cell receptor beta chains drawn from one sample of a study of CXCR3-negative and CXCR3-positive naive CD8 T cells. TCRdb reprocessed the 5' RACE reads and reports one entry per CDR3 protein, with no DNA. This table lists 100,000 to 150,000 distinct CDR3 sequences. Material for sequencing was naive CXCR3- CD8+ T cells from blood. These receptors came from a human donor in good health. Some clones in this sample may be carry-over from other donors' samples. CDR3s include the opening cysteine and the closing phenylalanine or tryptophan.

13	TRBV9	TRBJ1-1	CASSHPANTEAFF
12	TRBV28	TRBJ1-1	CASSAGSLWAFF
16	TRBV2	TRBJ2-1	CASRRTSGREDNEQFF
18	TRBV4-1	TRBJ2-2	CASSQGASGAHNTGELFF
14	TRBV20-1	TRBJ2-5	CSARAGDSQETQYF
15	TRBV4-1	TRBJ1-2	CASSPRDREAYGYTF
15	TRBV27	TRBJ1-1	CASIDTGGGNTEAFF
12	TRBV29-1	TRBJ2-1	CSGDGPGGEQFF
16	TRBV7-9	TRBJ2-1	CASSLPGANSYNEQFF
16	TRBV4-1	TRBJ2-1	CASSQEPSPSYNEQFF
17	TRBV14	TRBJ1-4	CASSQTAFFGVNEKLFF
11	TRBV10-1	TRBJ1-4	CASSESGPEHF
16	TRBV24-1	TRBJ2-1	CATSKTGYVPYTEQFF
15	TRBV21-1	TRBJ1-1	CASSRRQGARTEAFF
14	TRBV20-1	TRBJ2-7	CSAREKRGAYEQYF
12	TRBV29-1	TRBJ2-7	CSALPPGGEQYF
15	TRBV5-4	TRBJ2-1	CASSLVGNPYNEQFF
15	TRBV7-6	TRBJ2-1	CASSLAASSYNEQFF
15	TRBV12-3/TRBV12-4	TRBJ2-3	CASSRPGESTDTQYF
14	TRBV27	TRBJ1-5	CASSSLETNQPQHF
17	TRBV10-3	TRBJ2-7	CAISPTTGAKSSYEQYF
15	TRBV4-1	TRBJ1-5	CASSQDGGGEQPQHF
16	TRBV10-3	TRBJ1-5	CAISESDRGIDQPQHF
12	TRBV6-2/TRBV6-3	TRBJ2-7	CASSYPDREICF
15	TRBV12-3/TRBV12-4	TRBJ2-1	CASSLGRLALQAGFF
17	TRBV9	TRBJ2-1	CASSYPLAGDGINEQFF
12	TRBV7-8	TRBJ2-7	CASSLGSNEQHF
13	TRBV29-1	TRBJ2-3	CSVGTGEADTQYF
15	TRBV28	TRBJ2-7	CASSFGPGGLYEQYF
13	TRBV6-4	TRBJ1-1	CASSREDWSEGFF
14	TRBV29-1	TRBJ1-2	CSVEVWEGNYGYTF
16	TRBV12-3/TRBV12-4	TRBJ2-5	CASSLSGGGYQETQYF
17	TRBV21-1	TRBJ2-6	CASSARTGHSWANVLTF
14	TRBV29-1	TRBJ1-3	CSVEHGGSGNTIYF
15	TRBV5-1	TRBJ2-5	CASSGGWGPQETQYF
15	TRBV4-3	TRBJ1-1	CASSQDMRGNTEAFF
18	TRBV27	TRBJ2-3	CASSPTSGRTGWADTQYF
17	TRBV7-6	TRBJ2-1	CASSLGPGGTSYNEQFF
14	TRBV7-9	TRBJ2-7	CASSLRLADSEQYF
17	TRBV28	TRBJ2-6	CATRNRGLSSGANVLTF
15	TRBV24-1	TRBJ2-3	CATSDDWTTGDTQYF
13	TRBV4-3	TRBJ2-7	CASSRAGGYEQYF
14	TRBV20-1	TRBJ2-1	CSHTGGVIRNEQFF
19	TRBV14	TRBJ2-1	CASSQDAQQVAFGHNEQFF
17	TRBV28	TRBJ2-7	CASSPPVSSGRQYEQYF